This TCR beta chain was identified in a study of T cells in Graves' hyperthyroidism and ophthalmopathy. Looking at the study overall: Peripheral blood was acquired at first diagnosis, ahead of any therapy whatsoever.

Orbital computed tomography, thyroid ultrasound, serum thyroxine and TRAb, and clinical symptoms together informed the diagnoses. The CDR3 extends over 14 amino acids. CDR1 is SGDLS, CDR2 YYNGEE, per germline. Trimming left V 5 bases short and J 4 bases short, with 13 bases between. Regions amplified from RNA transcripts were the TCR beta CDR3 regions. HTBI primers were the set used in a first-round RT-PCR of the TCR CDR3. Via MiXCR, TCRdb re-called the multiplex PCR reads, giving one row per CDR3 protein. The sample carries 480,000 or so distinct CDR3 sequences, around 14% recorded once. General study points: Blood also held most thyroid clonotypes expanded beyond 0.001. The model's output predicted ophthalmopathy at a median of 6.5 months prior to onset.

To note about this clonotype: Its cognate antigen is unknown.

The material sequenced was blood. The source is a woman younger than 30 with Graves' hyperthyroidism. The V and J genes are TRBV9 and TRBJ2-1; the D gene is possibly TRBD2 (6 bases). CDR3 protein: CASRAPGVYNEQFF. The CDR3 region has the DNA TGTGCCAGCAGAGCCCCGGGGGTGTACAATGAGCAGTTCTTC.